Below, 20 T cell receptor beta chains from the same sample are listed, as sequenced in a study of blood T cell repertoires in COVID-19. TCRdb keeps only in-frame clones here, not all; method: immunoSEQ multiplex PCR. The table records under 70,000 clones, around four fifths of them present only once. Sequencing was done on a sample of peripheral blood. The source is an elderly woman with active or convalescent COVID-19.

The chain joins TRBV9 to TRBJ2-7, with 7 nucleotides matching TRBD2. The CDR3 is 15 amino acids. V dropped 6 bases and J dropped 0; count of bases not matched to a gene: 9. Germline V gene sequence: CDR1 SGDLS, CDR2 YYNGEE. In nucleotides, the CDR3 is TGTGCCAGCACCCCGGGGGGTAGCGGCTCCTACGAGCAGTACTTC. As protein: CASTPGGSGSYEQYF.

V gene TRBV12-3 or TRBV12-4 combines with J gene TRBJ2-7; D unresolved. The CDR3 is made up of 13 amino acids. V was shortened by 2 bases and J by 2 bases, with 7 bases between the two germline ends. The CDR3 sequence is CASSLSTPYEQYF. DNA for the CDR3: TGTGCCAGCAGTTTAAGCACCCCCTACGAGCAGTACTTC.

This clone has just one count. The CDR3 bases are TGTGCCAGCAGCACCACCGGGACAGGGTCGAACACCGGGGAGCTGTTTTTT. Encoded protein: CASSTTGTGSNTGELFF. This chain connects TRBV11-3 to TRBJ2-2, with 9 bases identical to TRBD1. This CDR3 is 17 amino acids long. V gave up 5 bases and J gave up 0 bases; unmatched junction bases: 7. Germline V lookup: CDR1 SGHNT, CDR2 YENEEA.

This clone has just a few counts. CDR3 protein: CASSLSGTSGPMAQYF. CDR3 nucleotide sequence: TGTGCCAGCAGCCTTTCCGGGACTAGCGGGCCGATGGCGCAGTATTTT. The rearrangement uses TRBV7-9 and TRBJ2-3; 12 bases line up with TRBD2. The V gene's germline CDR1 is SEHNR and CDR2 FQNEAQ (reference sequence). Unmatched junction bases numbered 13, after V lost 5 bases and J lost 10 bases. The length of the CDR3 is 16 residues.

This rearrangement joins TRBV30 to TRBJ2-6, with TRBD1 as a possible D gene (5 bases). Germline CDR1 GTSNPN, CDR2 SVGIG (reference sequence). CDR3 size: 15 residues. V was pared by 2 bases and J by 4 bases, with 12 bases between. The CDR3 bases are TGTGCCTGGAGTTCAGGGTTAAGAGGGGCCAACGTCCTGACTTTC. Translating gives CAWSSGLRGANVLTF.

The rearrangement joins TRBV19 to TRBJ1-2; weak D call: TRBD1 (5 bases). The CDR3 is made up of 17 amino acids. V lost 3 bases and J lost 4, with 21 bases in between. Germline lookup yields CDR1 LNHDA and CDR2 SQIVND (reference sequence). CDR3 loop: CASSMGPQAAATYGYTF. The CDR3 DNA reads TGTGCCAGTAGTATGGGGCCCCAGGCGGCAGCCACCTATGGCTACACCTTC.

The chain is built from TRBV5-6 and TRBJ2-1; 14 positions match TRBD2. Trimming took 4 bases from V and 7 from J; bases not matched to a gene: 7. The germline CDR1 and CDR2 sequences are SGHDT and YYEEEE. The CDR3 runs 16 residues. The CDR3 DNA is TGTGCCAGCAGCCCCCCGGGACTAGCGGGGGATAATGAGCAGTTCTTC. The encoded protein is CASSPPGLAGDNEQFF. The variable domain in full, with the rest retrieved from reference TRBV5-6 and TRBJ2-1, is DAGVTQSPTHLIKTRGQQVTLRCSPKSGHDTVSWYQQALGQGPQFIFQYYEEEERQRGNFPDRFSGHQFPNYSSELNVNALLLGDSALYLCASSPPGLAGDNEQFFGPGTRLTVL.

This clone was found once. V gene TRBV3-1 (or the pseudogene TRBV3-2) combines with J gene TRBJ2-1; possibly TRBD1 for D (5 bases). Per the germline V gene, CDR1 is LGHDT and CDR2 is YNNKEL (reference sequence). V dropped 4 bases and J dropped 4 bases, with 11 bases sitting between them. The CDR3 sequence is 14 residues long. The CDR3 nucleotides are TGTGCCAGCAGCCGGTTCGGACAATACAATGAGCAGTTCTTC. Translated, it gives CASSRFGQYNEQFF.

This clone was counted between two and nine times. The CDR3 sequence: CAIRDDSAPLSYTF. The CDR3 region has the DNA TGTGCCATCAGAGATGACAGTGCTCCTCTGAGCTACACCTTC. V usage is TRBV10-3 and J usage is TRBJ1-2, with D possibly TRBD1 on 5 matching bases. The CDR3 covers 14 residues. The ends were cut back, 6 bases at V and 9 bases at J, with 20 bases in the middle. Germline V gene data show CDR1 as ENHRY and CDR2 as SYGVKD.

V and J are TRBV19 and TRBJ1-4; the D gene is possibly TRBD1 (5 bases). Trimming shortened V by 5 bases and J by 6 bases, and 16 bases separated the two germline ends. The CDR3 loop spans 15 amino acids. The V gene's germline CDR1 is LNHDA and CDR2 SQIVND (reference sequence). The CDR3 DNA sequence: TGTGCCAGTAGTGCAAGCAGGGAAGTTTATGAAAAACTGTTTTTT. Its protein product is CASSASREVYEKLFF.

The chain joins TRBV29-1 to TRBJ2-2, with TRBD2 identical over 7 bases. The V gene end was trimmed by 7 bases and the J gene end by 0 bases; junction bases not matched to a gene: 8. The CDR3 extends over 15 amino acids. Looked up from germline, CDR1 is SQVTM and CDR2 is ANQGSEA. CDR3 sequence: CSAAGTISNTGELFF. The CDR3 nucleotides are TGCAGCGCAGCCGGGACTATTTCGAACACCGGGGAGCTGTTTTTT.

The rearrangement joins TRBV19 to TRBJ2-2, with D perhaps TRBD1 (6 bases). Germline values: CDR1 LNHDA, CDR2 SQIVND (reference sequence). Trimming cost V 5 bases and J 3 bases, with 10 bases left between them. The CDR3 consists of 14 residues. The CDR3, as DNA: TGTGCCAGTAGTGGAACAGGGTACACCGGGGAGCTGTTTTTT. It codes for CASSGTGYTGELFF.

This clone was seen a single time. V gene TRBV6-5 combines with J gene TRBJ2-2; a weak D match, TRBD2 (6 bases). The germline CDR1 and CDR2 sequences are MNHEY and SVGAGI. This CDR3 spans 15 amino acids. Trimming removed 6 bases at V and 1 base at J, with 12 bases between. In nucleotides, the CDR3 is TGTGCCAGCAGCAGAGGGACTGGGAACACCGGGGAGCTGTTTTTT. The encoded protein is CASSRGTGNTGELFF.

The V and J genes are TRBV5-1 and TRBJ1-1; D remains ambiguous. The CDR3 covers 15 residues. The V end was cut by 2 bases, the J end by 2 bases, with 13 bases between. In germline, CDR1 is SGHRS, CDR2 YFSETQ. The CDR3 sequence: CASSFSAHYNTEAFF. In DNA form, the CDR3 reads TGCGCCAGCAGCTTTAGCGCCCACTACAACACTGAAGCTTTCTTT.

The chain's CDR3 is CASSLDITNTGELFF. The CDR3 DNA reads TGTGCCAGCAGCTTAGACATAACGAACACCGGGGAGCTGTTTTTT. This chain links TRBV7-8 with TRBJ2-2; the D is unclear. V was cut by 1 base and J by 0 bases, with 6 bases left in between. The CDR3 is 15 residues long. Per the germline V gene, CDR1 is SGHVS and CDR2 is FQNEAQ.

This sequence joins TRBV29-1 and TRBJ1-1; TRBD1 aligns across 8 bases. Per the germline V gene, CDR1 is SQVTM and CDR2 is ANQGSEA. The CDR3 spans 12 residues. V lost 4 bases, J lost 5 bases, and 3 bases stayed unmatched. The CDR3: CSVVTGGTEAFF. The CDR3 DNA follows: TGCAGCGTTGTAACAGGGGGAACTGAAGCTTTCTTT.

The chain recombines TRBV9 with TRBJ1-3; D ambiguous. The CDR3 totals 14 residues. V dropped 5 bases and J dropped 0 bases, with 9 bases sitting between them. Germline CDR1 reads SGDLS; CDR2 reads YYNGEE. The CDR3 sequence is CASSYGSSGNTIYF. In DNA form, the CDR3 reads TGTGCCAGCAGTTACGGGAGCTCTGGAAACACCATATATTTT.

The chain couples TRBV10-2 to TRBJ2-2; D might be TRBD2 (5 bases). The CDR3 consists of 14 residues. Trimming took 8 bases from V and 7 from J, leaving 17 bases between them. In germline, CDR1 is WSHSY, CDR2 SAAADI. The DNA for the CDR3 is TGCGCCAGCGGCCTAGGAGGATTCGACGGGGAGCTGTTTTTT. It is translated as CASGLGGFDGELFF.

The chain employs TRBV19 and TRBJ1-5; no clear D. The V end lost 1 base, the J end lost 6 bases, and 10 bases lay between the germline ends. The CDR3 contains 14 residues. Germline assignment: CDR1 LNHDA and CDR2 SQIVND (reference sequence). CDR3 protein: CASSIGNSGQPQHF. The CDR3 DNA is TGTGCCAGTAGTATAGGGAATTCGGGTCAGCCCCAGCATTTT.

The chain has TRBV19 and TRBJ2-3; 10 bases fit TRBD2. J lost 5 bases, V lost 7 bases, and 9 bases had no gene match. This CDR3 contains 15 residues. Germline CDR1 reads LNHDA; CDR2 reads SQIVND (reference sequence). CDR3 bases: TGTGCCAGTACTCTTAGCGGGGGGCGTGGAGATACGCAGTATTTT. This codes for CASTLSGGRGDTQYF.